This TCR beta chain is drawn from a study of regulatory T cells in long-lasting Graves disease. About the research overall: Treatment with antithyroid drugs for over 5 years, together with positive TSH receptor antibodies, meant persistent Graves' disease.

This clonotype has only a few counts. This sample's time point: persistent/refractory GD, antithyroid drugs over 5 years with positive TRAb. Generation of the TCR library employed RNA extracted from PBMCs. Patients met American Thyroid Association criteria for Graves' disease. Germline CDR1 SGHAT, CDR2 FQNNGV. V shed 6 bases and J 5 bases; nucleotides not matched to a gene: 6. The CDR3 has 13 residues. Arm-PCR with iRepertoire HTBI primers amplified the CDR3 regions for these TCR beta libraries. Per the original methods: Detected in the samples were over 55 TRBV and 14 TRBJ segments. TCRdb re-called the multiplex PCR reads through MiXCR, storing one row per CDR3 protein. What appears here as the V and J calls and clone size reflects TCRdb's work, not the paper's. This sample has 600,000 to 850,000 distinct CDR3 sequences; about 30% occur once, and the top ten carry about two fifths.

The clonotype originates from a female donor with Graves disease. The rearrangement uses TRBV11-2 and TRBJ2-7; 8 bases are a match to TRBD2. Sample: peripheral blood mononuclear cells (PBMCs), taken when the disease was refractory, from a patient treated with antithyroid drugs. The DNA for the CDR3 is TGTGCCAGCAGTTTTGCGGGAGGAAACGAGCAGTACTTC. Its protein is CASSFAGGNEQYF.